This is a list of T cell receptor beta chains from one sample in a study of T-cell memory formation after mild COVID-19. In TCRdb, the 5' RACE reads were re-called with MiXCR into one record per CDR3 protein. The data contain some 320,000 distinct CDR3 sequences, roughly 13% of them singletons. Sequencing used PBMCs or a T cell subset sorted from them (not recorded which). The receptors stem from a man between 18 and 29 years old who had mild COVID-19 (a few samples of this study predate the infection). Cell type and time point are not known. Each CDR3 is given with its conserved first and last residue. D genes are given only for firm matches. Rows give clone size only sometimes, using once, few, many, or a class for an expanded clone.

clone size	V gene	J gene	D gene	CDR3 DNA	CDR3 protein
few	TRBV10-3	TRBJ1-2	TRBD1	TGTGCCATCAGTGGACGACAGGGGCCACGAGCTAACTATGGCTACACCTTC	CAISGRQGPRANYGYTF
.	TRBV6-5	TRBJ1-2	TRBD1	TGTGCCAGCAGTTCAGCCAGTAGGACAGGAAGTGGCTACACCTTC	CASSSASRTGSGYTF
few	TRBV7-3	TRBJ1-1	.	TGTGCCAGCAGCTCCCCAGGGGCCACTGAAGCTTTCTTT	CASSSPGATEAFF
few	TRBV6-5	TRBJ2-2	.	TGTGCCAGCAGTTACGGCGGGTATAACACCGGGGAGCTGTTTTTT	CASSYGGYNTGELFF
.	TRBV13	TRBJ2-1	TRBD2	TGTGCCAGCAGCGCCCCGACTAGCGGGATTTACAATGAGCAGTTCTTC	CASSAPTSGIYNEQFF
many	TRBV5-5	TRBJ2-7	.	TGTGCCAGCAGCCCCTGGACAGACTACGAGCAGTACTTC	CASSPWTDYEQYF
.	TRBV7-8	TRBJ2-5	TRBD1	TGTGCCAGCAGCAGAGAGACAGGGTTCGAAGAGACCCAGTACTTC	CASSRETGFEETQYF
.	TRBV4-1	TRBJ1-4	.	TGCGCCAGCAGCCACAGGCCAACTAATGAAAAACTGTTTTTT	CASSHRPTNEKLFF
.	TRBV12-3/TRBV12-4	TRBJ2-2	TRBD1	TGTGCCAGCAGCGAAAGGACAGGGGACACCGGGGAGCTGTTTTTT	CASSERTGDTGELFF
.	TRBV7-3	TRBJ2-3	.	TGTGCCAGCAGCCCGGCCGGCGCTGCCGGGGATACGCAGTATTTT	CASSPAGAAGDTQYF
.	TRBV7-3	TRBJ2-3	TRBD2	TGTGCCAGCAGCTCTAGCGGGGGGGACTATACGCAGTATTTT	CASSSSGGDYTQYF
.	TRBV7-8	TRBJ2-5	.	TGTGCCAGCAGCTTCTGGGGGAGGGAGACCCAGTACTTC	CASSFWGRETQYF
few	TRBV7-2	TRBJ2-3	TRBD2	TGTGCCAGCAGGTGGACTAGCGGGGGGGCCACGGATACGCAGTATTTT	CASRWTSGGATDTQYF
.	TRBV20-1	TRBJ2-5	.	TGCAGTGCCTCCCGGACCAGCGGAGAGACCCAGTACTTC	CSASRTSGETQYF
few	TRBV12-3/TRBV12-4	TRBJ1-1	.	TGTGCCAGCAGTTTACTTGTGGGAACGGACACTGAAGCTTTCTTT	CASSLLVGTDTEAFF
many	TRBV20-1	TRBJ2-1	TRBD2	TGCAGTGCTCCACCTAGCGGGGGGGGTACCTACAATGAGCAGTTCTTC	CSAPPSGGGTYNEQFF
.	TRBV6-5	TRBJ1-2	.	TGTGCCAGCAGCGAGGGCCGCGGCTACACCTTC	CASSEGRGYTF
few	TRBV7-9	TRBJ1-1	TRBD1	TGTGCCAGCGGTCCGACAGGGGCCACTGAAGCTTTCTTT	CASGPTGATEAFF
few	TRBV7-9	TRBJ2-2	.	TGTGCCAGCAGCATAGGGGTCCTGCACACCGGGGAGCTGTTTTTT	CASSIGVLHTGELFF
few	TRBV4-3	TRBJ1-2	TRBD1	TGCGCCAGCAGCCAAGGACAGGGCTTCGGCTACACCTTC	CASSQGQGFGYTF
few	TRBV4-1	TRBJ2-7	TRBD2	TGCGCCAGCAAAAGAACGACTAGCGACCCCTACGAGCAGTACTTC	CASKRTTSDPYEQYF